This T cell receptor beta chain was retrieved from a study of T cell responses to AZD1222 COVID-19 vaccine. The repertoire was sequenced with immunoSEQ multiplex PCR; TCRdb's copy has only in-frame clones and lacks some. The sample lists about 210,000 clones, 94% occurring once. The CDR3 covers 13 residues. CDR1 SNHLY and CDR2 FYNNEI come from the germline V gene. The V gene lost 4 bases and the J gene lost 8 bases, with 11 bases spanning the gap. Sequencing was performed on peripheral blood, taken 28 days after the second dose of the MenACWY control vaccine. The gene calls are TRBV2 and TRBJ1-4; maybe TRBD1 (5 bases). This sequence was found in an adult who received the MenACWY meningococcal vaccine as a control. The CDR3 DNA reads as TGTGCCAGCAGTGCACAGGCCGTCGAAAAACTGTTTTTT. Translated: CASSAQAVEKLFF.